This T cell receptor beta chain was sequenced in a study of T cells in Graves' hyperthyroidism and ophthalmopathy. Study-wide results and caveats: The authors' 13 V-J model separated ophthalmopathy from stable hyperthyroidism.

The source material, RNA transcripts, was used to amplify TCR beta CDR3 regions. A first-round RT-PCR of the TCR CDR3 used the HTBI primer set. TCRdb analysed the multiplex PCR reads with MiXCR anew, one entry per CDR3 protein. The data show roughly 330,000 distinct CDR3 sequences, 16% seen once. Aged 18 to 65, the patients had hyperthyroidism that was newly diagnosed and had lasted under 2 months. Uncontrolled infection, other autoimmune disease, pregnancy or lactation disqualified patients from enrolment. Diagnosis relied on clinical symptoms, serum thyroxine and TRAb, thyroid ultrasound and orbital computed tomography. This clonotype came up many times. As yet, its antigen is unknown. Germline V gene data show CDR1 as KGHSH and CDR2 as LQKENI. The trim removed 6 bases at V and 5 bases at J, leaving 5 bases unmatched. The CDR3 length is 14 residues.

Source material: blood. The sequence was obtained from a man aged 25 to 40 with Graves' hyperthyroidism. The chain recombines TRBV18 with TRBJ2-7, with 12 bases identical to TRBD1. This chain's CDR3 is CASSRGTGGDEQYF. CDR3 sequence (DNA): TGTGCCAGCTCCCGCGGGACAGGGGGCGACGAGCAGTACTTC. The full variable domain, in which reference TRBV18 and TRBJ2-7 provide the parts outside the CDR3, is NAGVMQNPRHLVRRRGQEARLRCSPMKGHSHVYWYRQLPEEGLKFMVYLQKENIIDESGMPKERFSAEFPKEGPSILRIQQVVRGDSAAYFCASSRGTGGDEQYFGPGTRLTVT.